Presented here are 14 T cell receptor beta chains from one specimen sequenced in a study of early T cells in non-severe SARS-CoV-2 infection. TCRdb analysed the 5' RACE reads with MiXCR anew, one entry per CDR3 protein. The sample records fewer than 65,000 distinct CDR3 sequences, about 7.7% being singletons. The sequences come from whole blood, collected at baseline. The source is an adult who was a healthcare worker with PCR-confirmed SARS-CoV-2 infection or an uninfected control (not recorded which).

This clonotype was observed a few times. The chain uses TRBV5-1 and TRBJ2-1; D unclear. The germline CDR1 and CDR2 sequences are SGHRS and YFSETQ. The CDR3 runs 15 residues. Trimming shortened V by 0 bases and J by 9 bases, and 16 bases separated the two germline ends. CDR3 coding DNA: TGCGCCAGCAGCTTGGTGGGCCAGGCGGTGATTGAGCAGTTCTTC. The encoded protein is CASSLVGQAVIEQFF.

Ten or more counts support this clonotype. The J gene is TRBJ2-7, the V gene TRBV14, with D perhaps being TRBD1 or TRBD2 (5 bases each). The CDR3 totals 15 residues. CDR1 is SGHDN, CDR2 FVKESK, per germline. The V end was cut by 0 bases, the J end by 5 bases, with 14 bases between. The CDR3 DNA is TGTGCCAGCAGCCAAGACTCCCGGGACCGGAACGAGCAGTACTTC. It codes for CASSQDSRDRNEQYF.

The gene calls are TRBV20-1 and TRBJ2-5; 7 bases are a match to TRBD1. The CDR3 is 13 residues long. CDR1 and CDR2 (germline): DFQATT, SNEGSKA (reference sequence). V shed 4 bases and J 5 bases; nucleotides not matched to a gene: 7. This chain's CDR3 is CSAIRQGRETQYF. The CDR3 DNA follows: TGCAGTGCTATCCGACAGGGCCGGGAGACCCAGTACTTC.

This clonotype was observed a few times. The V gene is TRBV12-3 or TRBV12-4, the J gene TRBJ2-1, with D perhaps TRBD2 (6 bases). CDR3 size: 15 residues. The V and J ends lost 3 bases and 7 bases respectively, with 16 bases between them. Here the CDR3 DNA reads TGTGCCAGCAGTTTTAGGGAGGTCCGAGGAAATGAGCAGTTCTTC. Amino acids: CASSFREVRGNEQFF.

The V and J genes are TRBV5-6 and TRBJ1-1; D might be TRBD1 (5 bases). Germline values: CDR1 SGHDT, CDR2 YYEEEE. This CDR3 region has 14 residues. Trimming stripped 1 base from V and 0 bases from J, with 7 bases between. As DNA, the CDR3 is TGTGCCAGCAGCTTGTGGACATTGAACACTGAAGCTTTCTTT. Amino acids: CASSLWTLNTEAFF.

This clonotype was detected a few times. The chain employs TRBV7-9 and TRBJ2-7; 7 bases are a match to TRBD1. Germline values: CDR1 SEHNR, CDR2 FQNEAQ (reference sequence). The V gene end was trimmed by 5 bases and the J gene end by 2 bases; junction bases not matched to a gene: 9. CDR3 length: 15 residues. CDR3 DNA: TGTGCCAGCAGCCCCCCGGCAGGGGGTACCTACGAGCAGTACTTC. Its translation is CASSPPAGGTYEQYF.

This rearrangement joins TRBV4-2 to TRBJ2-7, with 7 nucleotides matching TRBD2. J was trimmed by 2 bases and V by 2 bases; bases with no gene match: 6. From germline, CDR1 is LGHNA and CDR2 YNFKEQ. This CDR3 has 15 residues. The CDR3 sequence is CASSQRLADPYEQYF. The DNA for the CDR3 is TGTGCCAGCAGCCAAAGGCTAGCGGATCCCTACGAGCAGTACTTC.

In this sample, this clonotype turned up many times. The CDR3 spells CASSLEREFGSASPLHF. CDR3 DNA sequence: TGTGCCAGCAGCTTAGAACGGGAGTTTGGGTCGGCTTCACCCCTCCACTTT. The rearrangement joins TRBV11-2 to TRBJ1-6; no firm D call. This CDR3 comprises 17 residues. Trimming removed 0 bases from V and 9 bases from J, with 18 bases in between. Germline loops: CDR1 SGHAT, CDR2 FQNNGV.

This clonotype has only a few counts. The rearrangement joins TRBV27 to TRBJ2-1; D possibly matches TRBD1 or TRBD2 (6 bases each). V dropped 5 bases and J dropped 6 bases, with 20 bases sitting between them. There are 16 residues in the CDR3. Germline CDR1 reads MNHEY; CDR2 reads SMNVEV (reference sequence). The CDR3 DNA reads as TGTGCCAGCAGTGAGCAGGGGTCGGGAGTCGCCAATGAGCAGTTCTTC. It translates to CASSEQGSGVANEQFF.

This clonotype was counted ten times or more. This chain links TRBV7-2 with TRBJ2-1; D is unresolved. The ends were cut back, 5 bases at V and 7 bases at J, with 6 bases in the middle. The length of the CDR3 is 11 residues. The germline gives CDR1 SGHTA, CDR2 FQGNSA. The CDR3 loop reads CASSLRNEQFF. CDR3 DNA sequence: TGTGCCAGCAGCCTTCGTAATGAGCAGTTCTTC.

This clonotype was detected many times. The rearrangement joins TRBV12-3 or TRBV12-4 to TRBJ2-3; 10 positions agree with TRBD2. There are 14 residues in the CDR3. Unmatched junction bases numbered 11, after V lost 11 bases and J lost 6 bases. In nucleotides, the CDR3 is TGTGCCTGTTCCGAGCGGGAGGGCCCCGATACGCAGTATTTT. It yields the protein CACSEREGPDTQYF.

This clonotype turned up a few times. The chain couples TRBV19 to TRBJ2-7; 10 bases are a match to TRBD1. Germline CDR1 and CDR2: LNHDA and SQIVND (reference sequence). V trimming: 7 bases; J trimming: 3 bases; junction bases outside the gene matches: 12. This CDR3 contains 16 residues. The CDR3 nucleotides read TGTGCCAGTAAACATCGGGGGGACAGGGGTGTCTACGAGCAGTACTTC. As protein: CASKHRGDRGVYEQYF.

Many counts were recorded for this clonotype. The chain is built from TRBV12-3 or TRBV12-4 and TRBJ2-2; a weak D match, TRBD2 (6 bases). This CDR3 has 14 residues. Trimming cost V 3 bases and J 4 bases, with 9 bases left between them. The CDR3 bases are TGTGCCAGCAGTTTGTTGGGGGGCACCGGGGAGCTGTTTTTT. It yields the protein CASSLLGGTGELFF.

On this clonotype itself: A read error may explain this, as a much larger clone is one base away. This sequence joins TRBV7-2 and TRBJ2-1, with TRBD2 identical over 11 bases. From germline, CDR1 is SGHTA and CDR2 FQGNSA. The CDR3 runs to 18 residues. The CDR3 region is CVSSGTSGGRSSYNEQFF. In DNA form, the CDR3 reads TGTGTCAGCAGCGGAACTAGCGGGGGCCGGAGCTCCTACAATGAGCAGTTCTTC.